This T cell receptor (beta chain) was captured by sequencing in a study of T cell repertoires in cytomegalovirus infection. About the study: Public TCR beta signatures indicated both CMV infection and matching HLA type. General study results and limits: Accumulated public TCR beta family frequency recognized individuals carrying CMV together with the relevant HLA.

Worth noting for this clonotype: What it binds is not known.

The germline V gene has CDR1 MDHEN and CDR2 SYDVKM. V was pared by 8 bases and J by 5 bases, with 12 bases between. This CDR3 region has 12 residues. TCRdb re-called the reads with MiXCR, one entry per CDR3 protein. The sample records 170,000 or so distinct CDR3 sequences, around 15% being singletons. The sequence was collected from a human donor in good health (CMV status not recorded). Some clones in this sample may be carry-over from other donors' samples. The rearrangement links TRBV28 to TRBJ2-5; D is possibly TRBD2 (6 bases). The sequenced sample was PBMCs. CDR3 in amino acids: CASGEVVETQYF. The CDR3 bases are TGTGCCAGCGGGGAGGTCGTGGAGACCCAGTACTTC.